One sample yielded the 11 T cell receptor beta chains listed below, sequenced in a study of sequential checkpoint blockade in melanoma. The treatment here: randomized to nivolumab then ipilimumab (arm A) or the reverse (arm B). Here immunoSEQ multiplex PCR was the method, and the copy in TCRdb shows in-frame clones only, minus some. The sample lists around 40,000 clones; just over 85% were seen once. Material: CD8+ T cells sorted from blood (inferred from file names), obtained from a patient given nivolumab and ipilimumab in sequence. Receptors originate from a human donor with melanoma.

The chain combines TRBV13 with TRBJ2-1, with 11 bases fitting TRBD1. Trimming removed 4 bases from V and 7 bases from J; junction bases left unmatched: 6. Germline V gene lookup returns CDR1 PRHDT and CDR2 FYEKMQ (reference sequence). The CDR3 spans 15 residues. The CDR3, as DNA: TGTGCCAGCAGCTCTCCGGGACAGGGGGTAAATGAGCAGTTCTTC. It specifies CASSSPGQGVNEQFF.

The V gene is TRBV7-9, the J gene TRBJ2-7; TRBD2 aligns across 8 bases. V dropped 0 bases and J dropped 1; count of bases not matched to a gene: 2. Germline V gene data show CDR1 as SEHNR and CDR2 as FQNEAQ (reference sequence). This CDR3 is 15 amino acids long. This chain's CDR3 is CASSLAGLVSYEQYF. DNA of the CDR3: TGTGCCAGCAGCTTAGCGGGACTAGTGTCCTACGAGCAGTACTTC.

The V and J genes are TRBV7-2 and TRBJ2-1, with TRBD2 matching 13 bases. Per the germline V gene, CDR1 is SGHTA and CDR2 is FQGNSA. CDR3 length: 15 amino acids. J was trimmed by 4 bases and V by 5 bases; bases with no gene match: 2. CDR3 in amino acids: CASSGGLAGYNEQFF. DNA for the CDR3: TGTGCCAGCAGCGGGGGACTAGCGGGATACAATGAGCAGTTCTTC.

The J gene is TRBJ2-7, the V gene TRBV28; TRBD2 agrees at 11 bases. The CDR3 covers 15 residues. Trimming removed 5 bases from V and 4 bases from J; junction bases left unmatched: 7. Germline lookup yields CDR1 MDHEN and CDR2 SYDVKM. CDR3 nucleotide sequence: TGTGCCAGCAGTCTGCCGGGACTAGCGGTATACGAGCAGTACTTC. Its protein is CASSLPGLAVYEQYF. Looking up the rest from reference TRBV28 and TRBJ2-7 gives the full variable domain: DVKVTQSSRYLVKRTGEKVFLECVQDMDHENMFWYRQDPGLGLRLIYFSYDVKMKEKGDIPEGYSVSREKKERFSLILESASTNQTSMYLCASSLPGLAVYEQYFGPGTRLTVT.

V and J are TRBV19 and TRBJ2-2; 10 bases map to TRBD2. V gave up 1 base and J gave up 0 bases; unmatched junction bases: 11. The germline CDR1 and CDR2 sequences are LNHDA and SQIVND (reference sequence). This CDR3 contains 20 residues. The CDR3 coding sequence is TGTGCCAGTAGTATAGGTCTAGCGGGAGATCACTTAGCGAACACCGGGGAGCTGTTTTTT. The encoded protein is CASSIGLAGDHLANTGELFF.

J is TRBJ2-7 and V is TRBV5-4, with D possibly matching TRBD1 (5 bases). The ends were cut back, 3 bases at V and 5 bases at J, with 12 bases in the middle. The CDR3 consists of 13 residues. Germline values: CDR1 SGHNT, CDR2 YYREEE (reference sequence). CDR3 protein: CASSWQGSHEQYF. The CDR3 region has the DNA TGTGCCAGCAGCTGGCAGGGATCGCACGAGCAGTACTTC.

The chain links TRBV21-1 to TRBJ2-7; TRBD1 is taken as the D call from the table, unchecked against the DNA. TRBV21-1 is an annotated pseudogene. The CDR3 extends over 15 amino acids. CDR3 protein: CASAGQGLFSYEQYV. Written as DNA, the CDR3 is TGTGCCAGCGCGGGACAGGGTCTTTTCTCCTACGAGCAGTACGTC.

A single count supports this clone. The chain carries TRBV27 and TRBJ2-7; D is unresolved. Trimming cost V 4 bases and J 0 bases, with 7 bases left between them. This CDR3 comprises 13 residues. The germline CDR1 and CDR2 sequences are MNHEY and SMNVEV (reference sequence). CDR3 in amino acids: CASSSLLSYEQYF. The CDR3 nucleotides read TGTGCCAGCAGTTCCCTCCTCTCCTACGAGCAGTACTTC.

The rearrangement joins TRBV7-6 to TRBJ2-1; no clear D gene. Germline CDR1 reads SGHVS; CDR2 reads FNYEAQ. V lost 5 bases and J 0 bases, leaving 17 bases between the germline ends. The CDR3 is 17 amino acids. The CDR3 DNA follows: TGTGCCAGCAGCCCCGCAGTTCCGCGGCACTCCTACAATGAGCAGTTCTTC. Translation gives CASSPAVPRHSYNEQFF.

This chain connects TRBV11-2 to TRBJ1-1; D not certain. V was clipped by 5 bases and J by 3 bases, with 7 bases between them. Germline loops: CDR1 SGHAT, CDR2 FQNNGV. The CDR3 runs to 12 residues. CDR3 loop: CASSRSYTEAFF. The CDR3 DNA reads TGTGCCAGCAGCCGAAGCTACACTGAAGCTTTCTTT.

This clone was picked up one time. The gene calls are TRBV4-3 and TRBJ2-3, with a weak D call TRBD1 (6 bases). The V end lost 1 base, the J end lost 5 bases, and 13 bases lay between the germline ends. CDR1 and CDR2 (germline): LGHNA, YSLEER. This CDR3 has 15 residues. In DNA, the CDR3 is TGCGCCAGCAGCCAAGGGCCAGGGGAACGAGATACGCAGTATTTT. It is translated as CASSQGPGERDTQYF.